The 14 T cell receptor beta chains in this list originate from one sample, sequenced in a study of OX40 agonist ivuxolimab in advanced cancers. The method was immunoSEQ multiplex PCR; TCRdb's version includes in-frame clones alone and lacks a portion of them. The table has about 58,000 clones, about 89% seen once. The source material was CD4+ or CD8+ T cells sorted from blood, sampled in a trial of the OX40 agonist ivuxolimab. The receptors were sampled from an adult with an advanced solid tumor such as melanoma, head and neck, liver or kidney cancer.

The chain has TRBV4-2 and TRBJ1-4, with a possible D match to TRBD1 (6 bases). The CDR3 loop spans 18 amino acids. CDR1 is LGHNA and CDR2 is YNFKEQ in the germline V gene. The V end lost 0 bases, the J end lost 8 bases, and 22 bases lay between the germline ends. The CDR3: CASSQERRGEPSREKLFF. The CDR3 DNA reads TGTGCCAGCAGCCAAGAACGGAGGGGGGAGCCGTCGAGGGAAAAACTGTTTTTT.

This rearrangement joins TRBV9 to TRBJ2-3; the D is unclear. The germline V gene encodes CDR1 SGDLS and CDR2 YYNGEE. Trimming shortened V by 0 bases and J by 4 bases, and 6 bases separated the two germline ends. The CDR3 loop spans 13 amino acids. DNA of the CDR3: TGTGCCAGCAGCGTAGTGTCTTCAGATACGCAGTATTTT. This encodes CASSVVSSDTQYF.

The V and J genes are TRBV30 and TRBJ2-4; D possibly uses TRBD1 or TRBD2 (5 bases each). This CDR3 is built from 14 residues. Germline-derived CDR1 and CDR2 are GTSNPN and SVGIG (reference sequence). With 2 bases removed from V and 8 bases from J, the gap between germline ends came to 16 bases. The CDR3 region has the DNA TGTGCCTGGAGTCGGGACCTCGGTTGGGACATTCAGTACTTC. It translates to CAWSRDLGWDIQYF. Variable domain in full (rest from reference TRBV30 and TRBJ2-4): SQTIHQWPATLVQPVGSPLSLECTVEGTSNPNLYWYRQAAGRGLQLLFYSVGIGQISSEVPQNLSASRPQDRQFILSSKKLLLSDSGFYLCAWSRDLGWDIQYFGAGTRLSVL.

This chain joins TRBV11-2 and TRBJ2-4, with D possibly matching TRBD1 (5 bases). Germline V gives CDR1 SGHAT, CDR2 FQNNGV. V dropped 3 bases and J dropped 7 bases, with 7 bases sitting between them. The CDR3 loop spans 12 amino acids. CDR3: CASSFRGNIQYF. CDR3 nucleotide sequence: TGTGCCAGCAGCTTTAGGGGTAACATTCAGTACTTC.

The rearrangement joins TRBV9 to TRBJ2-1; TRBD2 might be the D (5 bases). The CDR3 is made up of 15 amino acids. The V end was cut by 0 bases, the J end by 0 bases, with 7 bases between. The germline CDR1 and CDR2 sequences are SGDLS and YYNGEE. In DNA, the CDR3 is TGTGCCAGCAGCGTAGGCGGGTACTCCTACAATGAGCAGTTCTTC. It translates to CASSVGGYSYNEQFF. Variable domain in full (rest from reference TRBV9 and TRBJ2-1): DSGVTQTPKHLITATGQRVTLRCSPRSGDLSVYWYQQSLDQGLQFLIQYYNGEERAKGNILERFSAQQFPDLHSELNLSSLELGDSALYFCASSVGGYSYNEQFFGPGTRLTVL.

The V call is TRBV4-2, the J call TRBJ1-2, with TRBD1 matching 9 bases. Trimming removed 3 bases from V and 0 bases from J; junction bases left unmatched: 8. Germline lookup yields CDR1 LGHNA and CDR2 YNFKEQ. The CDR3 runs 17 residues. This chain's CDR3 is CASSHGGQGGSNYGYTF. Here the CDR3 DNA reads TGTGCCAGCAGCCATGGGGGACAGGGAGGGTCTAACTATGGCTACACCTTC.

The chain joins TRBV15 to TRBJ1-4; possibly TRBD1 for D (6 bases). Germline V lookup: CDR1 LNHNV, CDR2 YYDKDF (reference sequence). Trimming cost V 8 bases and J 6 bases, with 16 bases left between them. This CDR3 spans 14 amino acids. The DNA for the CDR3 is TGTGCCACCCTGGGAGGGGGGCTAGATGAAAAACTGTTTTTT. Translated, it gives CATLGGGLDEKLFF.

This clone was counted a single time. V usage is TRBV27 and J usage is TRBJ1-3, with a weak D call TRBD1 (5 bases). The CDR3 covers 14 residues. Germline lookup yields CDR1 MNHEY and CDR2 SMNVEV (reference sequence). V lost 5 bases and J lost 4, with 12 bases in between. CDR3 sequence reads: CASSGQGPGNTIYF. The DNA of the CDR3 is TGTGCCAGCAGTGGGCAGGGCCCCGGAAACACCATATATTTT.

The genes are TRBV29-1 and TRBJ2-5; D gene ambiguous. Germline CDR1 and CDR2: SQVTM and ANQGSEA. The CDR3 sequence is 13 residues long. V lost 4 bases and J 1 base, leaving 10 bases between the germline ends. The DNA of the CDR3 is TGCAGCGTTGTAGCCAGCCTCCAAGAGACCCAGTACTTC. Protein: CSVVASLQETQYF.

V and J are TRBV5-1 and TRBJ2-3, with TRBD1 matching 9 bases. Germline V gives CDR1 SGHRS, CDR2 YFSETQ. CDR3 length: 16 residues. V was pared by 5 bases and J by 2 bases, with 9 bases of the junction left unmatched. DNA for the CDR3: TGCGCCAGCAGAGGGGGACAGGGAACTCCCACAGATACGCAGTATTTT. It is translated as CASRGGQGTPTDTQYF. The variable domain in full, with the rest retrieved from reference TRBV5-1 and TRBJ2-3, is KAGVTQTPRYLIKTRGQQVTLSCSPISGHRSVSWYQQTPGQGLQFLFEYFSETQRNKGNFPGRFSGRQFSNSRSEMNVSTLELGDSALYLCASRGGQGTPTDTQYFGPGTRLTVL.

In this sample, this clone turned up once. The V and J genes are TRBV29-1 and TRBJ1-2; possibly TRBD1 for D (5 bases). V shed 7 bases and J shed 7 bases, with 16 bases lying between them. Germline values: CDR1 SQVTM, CDR2 ANQGSEA. The CDR3 is 12 amino acids. The CDR3 sequence is CSDRQGDGGYTF. As DNA, the CDR3 is TGCAGCGACCGGCAGGGAGATGGTGGCTACACCTTC.

This rearrangement joins TRBV7-9 to TRBJ1-1; D is undetermined. The CDR3 is 12 residues long. V dropped 5 bases and J dropped 5 bases, with 9 bases sitting between them. Germline CDR1 SEHNR, CDR2 FQNEAQ (reference sequence). CDR3 region: CASSTAWTEAFF. Here the CDR3 DNA reads TGTGCCAGCAGCACCGCTTGGACTGAAGCTTTCTTT.

The chain is built from TRBV5-1 and TRBJ2-7; 11 bases are a match to TRBD2. The trim removed 4 bases at V and 0 bases at J, leaving 6 bases unmatched. Germline lookup yields CDR1 SGHRS and CDR2 YFSETQ. The CDR3 has 16 amino acids. CDR3 coding DNA: TGCGCCAGCAGCGAAACCGGGACTAGCGGCTCCTACGAGCAGTACTTC. This sequence encodes CASSETGTSGSYEQYF.

The CDR3 DNA reads TGTGCCAGCAGCGGAACAGGGGAGTCCTACGAGCAGTACTTC. Translation: CASSGTGESYEQYF. The chain carries TRBV6-1 and TRBJ2-7; TRBD1 matches 7 bases. J lost 1 base, V lost 6 bases, and 6 bases had no gene match. The germline V gene encodes CDR1 MNHNS and CDR2 SASEGT. The CDR3 extends over 14 amino acids.